This TCR beta chain was identified during a study of PD-1 blockade in classical Hodgkin lymphoma. TCRdb keeps only in-frame clones here, not all; method: immunoSEQ multiplex PCR. The sample has approximately 10,000 clones, around 84% seen once. Time point specified: cycle 4 day 1 (C4D1), after 5 to 7 weeks of nivolumab. Every patient experienced relapse after autologous stem cell transplantation, and brentuximab vedotin exposure varied. From thawed PBMCs, CD8+ T cells were isolated by magnetic negative selection. This receptor was obtained from a human donor with classical Hodgkin lymphoma. The donor label of this sample is uncertain. The sequencing used CD8+ T cells from blood, collected before the fourth cycle of nivolumab.

CDR3 protein: CASSEATGNEQYF. As DNA, the CDR3 is TGTGCCAGCAGTGAAGCGACCGGGAACGAGCAGTACTTC. The J gene is TRBJ2-7, the V gene TRBV6-1; maybe TRBD2 (5 bases). V lost 0 bases to trimming and J lost 5 bases, with 8 bases between them. The CDR3 extends over 13 amino acids. Looked up from germline, CDR1 is MNHNS and CDR2 is SASEGT.